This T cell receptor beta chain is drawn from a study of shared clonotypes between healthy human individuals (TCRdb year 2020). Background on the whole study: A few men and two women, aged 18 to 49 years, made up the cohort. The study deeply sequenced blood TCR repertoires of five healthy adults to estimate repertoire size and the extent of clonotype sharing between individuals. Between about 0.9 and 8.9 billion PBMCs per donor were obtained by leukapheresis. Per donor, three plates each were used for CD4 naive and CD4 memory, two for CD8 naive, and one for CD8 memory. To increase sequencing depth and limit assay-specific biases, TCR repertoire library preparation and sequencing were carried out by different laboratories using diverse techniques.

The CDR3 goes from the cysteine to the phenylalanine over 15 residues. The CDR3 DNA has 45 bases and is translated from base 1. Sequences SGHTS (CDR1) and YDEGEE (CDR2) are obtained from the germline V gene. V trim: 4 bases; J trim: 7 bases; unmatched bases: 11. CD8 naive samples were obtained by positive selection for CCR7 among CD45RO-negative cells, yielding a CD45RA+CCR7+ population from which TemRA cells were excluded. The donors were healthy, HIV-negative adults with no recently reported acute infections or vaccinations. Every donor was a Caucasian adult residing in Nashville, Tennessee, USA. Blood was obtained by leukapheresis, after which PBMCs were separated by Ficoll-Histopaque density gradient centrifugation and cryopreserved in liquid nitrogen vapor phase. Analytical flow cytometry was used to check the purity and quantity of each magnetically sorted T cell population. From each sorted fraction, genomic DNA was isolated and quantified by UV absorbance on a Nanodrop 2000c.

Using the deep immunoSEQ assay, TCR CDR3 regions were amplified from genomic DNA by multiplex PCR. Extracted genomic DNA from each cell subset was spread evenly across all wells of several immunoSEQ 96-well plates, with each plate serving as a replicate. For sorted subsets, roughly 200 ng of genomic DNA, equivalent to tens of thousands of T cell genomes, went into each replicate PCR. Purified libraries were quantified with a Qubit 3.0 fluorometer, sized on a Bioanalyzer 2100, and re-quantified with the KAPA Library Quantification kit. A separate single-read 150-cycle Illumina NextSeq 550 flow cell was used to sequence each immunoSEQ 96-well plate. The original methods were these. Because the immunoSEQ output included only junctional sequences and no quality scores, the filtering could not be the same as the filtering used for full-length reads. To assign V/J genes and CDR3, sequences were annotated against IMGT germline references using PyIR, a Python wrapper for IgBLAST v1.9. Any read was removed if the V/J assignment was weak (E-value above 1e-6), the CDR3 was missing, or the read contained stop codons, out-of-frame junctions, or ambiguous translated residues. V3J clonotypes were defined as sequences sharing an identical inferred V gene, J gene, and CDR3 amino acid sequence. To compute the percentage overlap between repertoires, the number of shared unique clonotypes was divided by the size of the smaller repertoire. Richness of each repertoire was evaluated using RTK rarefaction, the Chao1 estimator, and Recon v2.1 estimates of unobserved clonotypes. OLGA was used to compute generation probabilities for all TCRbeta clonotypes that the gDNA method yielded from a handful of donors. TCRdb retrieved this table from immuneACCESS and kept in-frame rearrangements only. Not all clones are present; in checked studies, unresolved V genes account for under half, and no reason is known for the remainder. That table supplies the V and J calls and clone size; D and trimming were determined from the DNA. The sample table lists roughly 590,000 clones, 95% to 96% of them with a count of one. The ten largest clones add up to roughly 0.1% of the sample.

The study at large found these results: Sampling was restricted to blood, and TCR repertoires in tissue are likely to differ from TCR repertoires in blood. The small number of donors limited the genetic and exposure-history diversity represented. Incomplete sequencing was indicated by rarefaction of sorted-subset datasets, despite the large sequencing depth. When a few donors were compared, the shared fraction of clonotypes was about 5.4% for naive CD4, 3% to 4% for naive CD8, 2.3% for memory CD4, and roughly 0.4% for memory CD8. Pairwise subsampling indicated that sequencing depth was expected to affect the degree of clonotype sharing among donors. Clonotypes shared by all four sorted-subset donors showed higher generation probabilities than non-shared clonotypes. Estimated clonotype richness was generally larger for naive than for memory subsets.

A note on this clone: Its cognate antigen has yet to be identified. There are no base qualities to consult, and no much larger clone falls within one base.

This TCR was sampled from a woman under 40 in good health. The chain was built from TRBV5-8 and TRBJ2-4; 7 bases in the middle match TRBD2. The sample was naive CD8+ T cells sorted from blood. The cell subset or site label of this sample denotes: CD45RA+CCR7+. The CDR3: CASSLFGRGENIQYF. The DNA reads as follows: TGTGCCAGCAGCCTTTTCGGTCGGGGGGAGAACATTCAGTACTTC. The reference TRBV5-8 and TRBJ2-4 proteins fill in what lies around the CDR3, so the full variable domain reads EAGVTQSPTHLIKTRGQQATLRCSPISGHTSVYWYQQALGLGLQFLLWYDEGEERNRGNFPPRFSGRQFPNYSSELNVNALELEDSALYLCASSLFGRGENIQYFGAGTRLSVL.